The source of this T cell receptor beta chain is a study of early stage breast cancer tumors. Here immunoSEQ multiplex PCR was the method, and the copy in TCRdb shows in-frame clones only, minus some. The sample lists around 53,000 clones, 75% to 95% occurring once. V shed 4 bases and J shed 5 bases, with 15 bases lying between them. The germline V gene has CDR1 SGHNT and CDR2 YYREEE (reference sequence). CDR3 length: 14 amino acids. This TCR came from a person aged 70 to 85 with breast cancer. Input material: blood. The chain is built from TRBV5-4 and TRBJ1-2; D is uncertain. In DNA form, the CDR3 reads TGTGCCAGCAGCCCCGTAGGAGGTGGGTATGGCTACACCTTC. The encoded protein is CASSPVGGGYGYTF.